This T cell receptor beta chain came from a study of blood T cell repertoires in COVID-19. The overall study: Some COVID-19 samples were acute and others convalescent; all came from the United States, Italy and Spain. The analysed material was cDNA or gDNA that came from T cells, B-cell-depleted T cells, or PBMCs.

How the authors handled the data: The authors estimated nucleated cell counts from reference gene primer amplification. The repertoire was sequenced with immunoSEQ multiplex PCR; TCRdb's copy has only in-frame clones and lacks some. V, J and clone size are taken as reported in that table, and D and trimming were inferred from the DNA itself. Here the sample spans 45,000 to 60,000 clones, approximately 82% being singletons. Trimming cost V 5 bases and J 3 bases, with 10 bases left between them. From germline, CDR1 is LGHDT and CDR2 YNNKEL (reference sequence). The CDR3 sequence is 13 residues long. The chain couples TRBV3-1 (or the pseudogene TRBV3-2) to TRBJ1-1; D remains ambiguous. Sample: peripheral blood. The TCR comes from a woman older than 75 with acute or convalescent COVID-19. The CDR3 protein is CASSGDMDTEAFF. The CDR3 coding sequence is TGTGCCAGCAGCGGCGACATGGACACTGAAGCTTTCTTT.